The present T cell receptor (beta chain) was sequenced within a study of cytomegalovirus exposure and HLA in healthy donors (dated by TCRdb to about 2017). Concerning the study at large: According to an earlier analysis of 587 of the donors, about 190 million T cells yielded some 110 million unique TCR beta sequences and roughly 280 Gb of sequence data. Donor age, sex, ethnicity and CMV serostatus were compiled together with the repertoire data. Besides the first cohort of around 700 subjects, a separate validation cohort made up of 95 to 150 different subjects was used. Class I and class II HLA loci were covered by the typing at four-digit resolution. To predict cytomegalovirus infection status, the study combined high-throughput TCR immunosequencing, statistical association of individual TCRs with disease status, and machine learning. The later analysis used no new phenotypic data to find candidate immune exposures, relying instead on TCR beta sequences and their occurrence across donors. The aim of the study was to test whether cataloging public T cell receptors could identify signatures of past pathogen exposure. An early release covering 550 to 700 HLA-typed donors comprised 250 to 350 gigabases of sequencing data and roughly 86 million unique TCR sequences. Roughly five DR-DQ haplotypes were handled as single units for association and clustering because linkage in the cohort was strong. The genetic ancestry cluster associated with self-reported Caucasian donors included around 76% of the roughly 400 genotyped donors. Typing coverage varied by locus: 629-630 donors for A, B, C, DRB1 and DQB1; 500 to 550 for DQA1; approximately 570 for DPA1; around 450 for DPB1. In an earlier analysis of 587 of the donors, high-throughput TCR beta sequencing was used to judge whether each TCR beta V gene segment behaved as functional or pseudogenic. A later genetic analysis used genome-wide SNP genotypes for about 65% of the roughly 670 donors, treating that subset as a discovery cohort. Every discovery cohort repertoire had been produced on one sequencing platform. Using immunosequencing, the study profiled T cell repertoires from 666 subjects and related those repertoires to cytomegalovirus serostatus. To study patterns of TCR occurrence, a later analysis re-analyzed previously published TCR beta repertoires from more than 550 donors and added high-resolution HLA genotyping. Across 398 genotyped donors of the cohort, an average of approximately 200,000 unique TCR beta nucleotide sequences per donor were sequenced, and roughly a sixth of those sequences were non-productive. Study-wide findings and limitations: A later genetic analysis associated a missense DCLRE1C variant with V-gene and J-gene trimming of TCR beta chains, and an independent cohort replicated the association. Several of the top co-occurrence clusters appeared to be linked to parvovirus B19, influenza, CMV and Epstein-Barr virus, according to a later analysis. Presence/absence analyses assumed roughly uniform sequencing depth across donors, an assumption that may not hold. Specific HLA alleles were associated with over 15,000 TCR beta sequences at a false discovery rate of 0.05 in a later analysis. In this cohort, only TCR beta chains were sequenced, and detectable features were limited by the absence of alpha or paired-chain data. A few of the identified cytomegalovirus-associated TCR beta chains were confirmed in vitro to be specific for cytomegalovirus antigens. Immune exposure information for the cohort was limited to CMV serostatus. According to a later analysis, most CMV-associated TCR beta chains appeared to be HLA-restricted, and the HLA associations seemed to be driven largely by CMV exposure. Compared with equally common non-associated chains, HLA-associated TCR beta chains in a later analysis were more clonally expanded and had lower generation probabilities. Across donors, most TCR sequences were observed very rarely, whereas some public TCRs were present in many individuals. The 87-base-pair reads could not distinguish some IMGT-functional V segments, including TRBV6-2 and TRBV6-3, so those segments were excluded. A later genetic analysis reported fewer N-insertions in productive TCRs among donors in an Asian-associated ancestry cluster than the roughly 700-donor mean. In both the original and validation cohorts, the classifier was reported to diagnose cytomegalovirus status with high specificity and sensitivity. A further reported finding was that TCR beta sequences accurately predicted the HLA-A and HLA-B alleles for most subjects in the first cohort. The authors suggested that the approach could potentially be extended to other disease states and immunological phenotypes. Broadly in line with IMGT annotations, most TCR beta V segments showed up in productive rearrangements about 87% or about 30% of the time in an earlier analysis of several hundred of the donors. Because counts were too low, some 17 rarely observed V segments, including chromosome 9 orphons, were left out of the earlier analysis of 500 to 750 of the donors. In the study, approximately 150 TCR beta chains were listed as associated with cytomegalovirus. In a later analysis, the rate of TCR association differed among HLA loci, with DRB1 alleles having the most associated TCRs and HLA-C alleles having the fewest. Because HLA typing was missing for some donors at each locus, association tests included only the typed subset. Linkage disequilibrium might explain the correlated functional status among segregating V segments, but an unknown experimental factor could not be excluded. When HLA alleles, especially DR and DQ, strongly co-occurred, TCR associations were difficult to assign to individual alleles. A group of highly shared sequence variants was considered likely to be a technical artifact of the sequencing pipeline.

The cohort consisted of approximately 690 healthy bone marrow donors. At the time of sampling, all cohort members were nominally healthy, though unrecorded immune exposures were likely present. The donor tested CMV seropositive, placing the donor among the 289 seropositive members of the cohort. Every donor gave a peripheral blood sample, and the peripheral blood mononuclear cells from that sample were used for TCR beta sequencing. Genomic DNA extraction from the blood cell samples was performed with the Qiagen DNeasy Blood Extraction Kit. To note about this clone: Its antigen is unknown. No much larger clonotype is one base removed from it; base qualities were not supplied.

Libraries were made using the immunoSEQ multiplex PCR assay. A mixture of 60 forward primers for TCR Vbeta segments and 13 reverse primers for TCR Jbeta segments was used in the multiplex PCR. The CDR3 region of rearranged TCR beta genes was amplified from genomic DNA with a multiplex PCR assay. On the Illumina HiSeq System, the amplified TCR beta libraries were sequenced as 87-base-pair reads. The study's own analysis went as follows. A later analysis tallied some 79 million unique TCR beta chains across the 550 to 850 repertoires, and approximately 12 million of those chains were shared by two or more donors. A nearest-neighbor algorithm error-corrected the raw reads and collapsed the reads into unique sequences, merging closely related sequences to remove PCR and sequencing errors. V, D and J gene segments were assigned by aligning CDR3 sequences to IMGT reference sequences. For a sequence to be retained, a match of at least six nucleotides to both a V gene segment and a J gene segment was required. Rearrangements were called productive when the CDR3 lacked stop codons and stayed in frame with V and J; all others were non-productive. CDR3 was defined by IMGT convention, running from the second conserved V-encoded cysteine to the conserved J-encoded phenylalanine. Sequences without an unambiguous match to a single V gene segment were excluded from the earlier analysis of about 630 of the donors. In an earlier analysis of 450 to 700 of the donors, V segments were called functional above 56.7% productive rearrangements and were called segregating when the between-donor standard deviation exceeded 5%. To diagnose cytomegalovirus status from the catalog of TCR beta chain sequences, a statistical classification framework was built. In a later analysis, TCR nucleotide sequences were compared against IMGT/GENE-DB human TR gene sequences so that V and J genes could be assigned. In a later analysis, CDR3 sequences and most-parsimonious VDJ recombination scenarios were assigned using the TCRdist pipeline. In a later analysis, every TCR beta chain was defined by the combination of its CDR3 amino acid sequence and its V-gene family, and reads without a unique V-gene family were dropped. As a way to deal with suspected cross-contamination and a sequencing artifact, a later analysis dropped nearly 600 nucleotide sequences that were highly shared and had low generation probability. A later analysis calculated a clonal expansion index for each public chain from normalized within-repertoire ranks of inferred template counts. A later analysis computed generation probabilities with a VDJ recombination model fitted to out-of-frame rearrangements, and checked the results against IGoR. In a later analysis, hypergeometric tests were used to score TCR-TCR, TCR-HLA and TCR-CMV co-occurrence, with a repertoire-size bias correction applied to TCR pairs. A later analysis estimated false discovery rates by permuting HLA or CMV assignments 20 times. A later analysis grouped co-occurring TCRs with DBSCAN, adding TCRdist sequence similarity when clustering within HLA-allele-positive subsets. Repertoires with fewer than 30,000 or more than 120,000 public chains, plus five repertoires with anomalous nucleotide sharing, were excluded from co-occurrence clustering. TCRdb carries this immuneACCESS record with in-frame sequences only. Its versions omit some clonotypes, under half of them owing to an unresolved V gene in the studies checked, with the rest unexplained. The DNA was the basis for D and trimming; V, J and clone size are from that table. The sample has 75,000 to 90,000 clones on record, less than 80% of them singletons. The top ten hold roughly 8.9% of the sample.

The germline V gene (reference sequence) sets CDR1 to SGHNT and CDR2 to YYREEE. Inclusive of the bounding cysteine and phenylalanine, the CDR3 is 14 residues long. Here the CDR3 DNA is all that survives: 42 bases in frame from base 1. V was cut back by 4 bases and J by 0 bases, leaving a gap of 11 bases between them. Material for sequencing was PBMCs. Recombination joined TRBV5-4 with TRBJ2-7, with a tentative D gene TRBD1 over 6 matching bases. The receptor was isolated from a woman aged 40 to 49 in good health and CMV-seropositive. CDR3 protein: CASSGRGSSYEQYF. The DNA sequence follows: TGTGCCAGCAGCGGCAGGGGAAGCTCCTACGAGCAGTACTTC.